The text below deals with one T cell receptor (beta chain). This clone was detected once. The clone's antigen remains unknown. Base qualities were left out, and no much larger clone turns up one base away. The data belong to a study of blood T cell repertoires in COVID-19 (TCRdb year 2020). Study-wide context: The collaborator samples originated in the United States, Italy and Spain and spanned the acute and convalescent phases of COVID-19. The prospective study material was composed of cDNA or gDNA derived from T cells, B-cell-depleted T cells, or PBMCs. Subjects who had been exposed to COVID-19, were actively infected with it, or had recovered from it provided the deeply sampled blood TCRbeta repertoires that made up the dataset. The repertoires were released in a freely available public database meant as a resource for research on the immune response to SARS-CoV-2. The samples were drawn from the first 160 participants of the ongoing ImmuneRACE study and from 1,254 subjects provided by 6 global collaborators. The sample metadata nearly always contained a de-identified subject ID, COVID-19 status, age in years and sex. Where HLA class I and class II types were available, the types were taken from metadata supplied by the sample provider, not from assay-based typing.

Results the study describes overall, beyond this receptor: The quantity of clinical and demographic metadata differed by source and by participant and was supplied without curation.

TCRbeta CDR3 regions were amplified from genomic DNA by means of the immunoSEQ Assay, a bias-controlled multiplex PCR. The authors' pipeline ran thus. The number of nucleated cells in each sample was estimated from the amplification of reference gene primers within the assay. To quantify the absolute abundance of each unique TCRbeta CDR3 rearrangement, sequence reads were collapsed and filtered. For each sample, productive Simpson clonality was calculated as the square root of Simpson's diversity index over productive rearrangements. TCRdb stores this immuneACCESS table with in-frame sequences only. Part of the clones is absent; in the studies checked, under half of the shortfall reflects unresolved V genes, and no reason is known for the rest. D and trimming were read from the DNA, whereas the V and J calls and clone size are those reported in that table. The sample table contains roughly 250,000 clones; only one count was recorded for around 90% of them. About 6% of the sample is held by the ten biggest clonotypes.

Enrolling through a virtual design, the prospective study's participants ranged in age from roughly 18 to 89 years and lived across about two dozen United States geographic areas. In the prospective study, participants were assigned to cohorts based on the clinical history participants reported in a screening survey and a study questionnaire. Each participant in the prospective study had whole blood, serum and a nasopharyngeal or oropharyngeal swab collected by mobile phlebotomists. Prospective study participants could optionally give additional blood draws and questionnaires over an approximately two-month period. Before DNA extraction, prospective study blood samples were shipped either frozen or at room temperature. The source of this sequence is a woman aged 25 to 45 with acute COVID-19. The sample consisted of PBMCs or T cells enriched from blood (not recorded which).

The CDR3 loop reads CASGDRGRWNSPLHF. Here is the DNA: TGTGCCAGCGGGGACAGGGGGCGGTGGAATTCACCCCTCCACTTT. The rearrangement combines TRBV12-1 with TRBJ1-6; the listed D gene, TRBD1, was not tested against the DNA. TRBV12-1 has pseudogene status. The CDR3 measures 15 amino acids from cysteine to phenylalanine. Kept here is only the CDR3 DNA, which spans 45 bases and is read in frame from base 1.